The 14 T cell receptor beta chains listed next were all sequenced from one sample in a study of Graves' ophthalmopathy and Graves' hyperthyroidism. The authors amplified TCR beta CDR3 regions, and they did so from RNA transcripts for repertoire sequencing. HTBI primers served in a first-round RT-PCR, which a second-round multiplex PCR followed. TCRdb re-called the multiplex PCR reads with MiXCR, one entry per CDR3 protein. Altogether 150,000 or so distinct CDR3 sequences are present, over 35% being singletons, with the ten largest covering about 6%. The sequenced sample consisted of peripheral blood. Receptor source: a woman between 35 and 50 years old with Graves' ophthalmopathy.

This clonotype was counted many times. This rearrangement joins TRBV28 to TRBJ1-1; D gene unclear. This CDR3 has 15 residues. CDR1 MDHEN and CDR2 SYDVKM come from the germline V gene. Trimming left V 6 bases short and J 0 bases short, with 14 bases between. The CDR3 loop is CASRAPGTLNTEAFF. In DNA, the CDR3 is TGTGCCAGCAGGGCGCCGGGAACTTTGAACACTGAAGCTTTCTTT.

Written as DNA, the CDR3 is TGTGCCAGCAGTCGGACAGGGGCGATCTATGGCTACACCTTC. Its translation is CASSRTGAIYGYTF. The chain is built from TRBV12-3 or TRBV12-4 and TRBJ1-2, with 9 bases that match TRBD1. This CDR3 comprises 14 residues. Trimming took 5 bases from V and 4 from J; bases not matched to a gene: 5.

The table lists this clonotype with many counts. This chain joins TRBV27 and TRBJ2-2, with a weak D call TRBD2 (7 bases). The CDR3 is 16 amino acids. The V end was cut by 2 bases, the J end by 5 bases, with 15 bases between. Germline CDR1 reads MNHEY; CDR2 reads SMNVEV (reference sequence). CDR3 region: CASSLGAGAGTGELFF. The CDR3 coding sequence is TGTGCCAGCAGTTTAGGGGCGGGGGCTGGAACCGGGGAGCTGTTTTTT.

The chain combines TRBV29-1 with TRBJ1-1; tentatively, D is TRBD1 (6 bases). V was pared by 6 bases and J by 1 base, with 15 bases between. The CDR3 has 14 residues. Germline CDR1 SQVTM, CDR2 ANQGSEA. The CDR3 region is CSVLGGAGNTEAFF. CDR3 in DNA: TGCAGCGTCCTCGGGGGGGCTGGGAACACTGAAGCTTTCTTT.

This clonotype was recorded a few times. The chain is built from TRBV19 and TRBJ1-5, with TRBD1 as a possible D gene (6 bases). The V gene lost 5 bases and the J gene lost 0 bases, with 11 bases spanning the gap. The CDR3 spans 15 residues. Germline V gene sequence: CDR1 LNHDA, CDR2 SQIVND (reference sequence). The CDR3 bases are TGTGCCAGTAGTTGGGGACACTATAGCAATCAGCCCCAGCATTTT. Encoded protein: CASSWGHYSNQPQHF.

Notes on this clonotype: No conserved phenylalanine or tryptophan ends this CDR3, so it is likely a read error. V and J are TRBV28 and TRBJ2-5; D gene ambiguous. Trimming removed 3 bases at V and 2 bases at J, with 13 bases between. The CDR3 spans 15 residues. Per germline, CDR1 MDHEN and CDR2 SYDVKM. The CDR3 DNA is TGTGCCAGCAGTTTCCCCCACGCCCCTCAAGAGACCCAGTACTCC. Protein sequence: CASSFPHAPQETQYS.

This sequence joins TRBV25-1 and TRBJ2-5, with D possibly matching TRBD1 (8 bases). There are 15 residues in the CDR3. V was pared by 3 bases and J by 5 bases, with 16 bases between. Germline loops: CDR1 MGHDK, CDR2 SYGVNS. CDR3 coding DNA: TGTGCCAGCAGTGACCGGACAGGGCGGGGGGAGACCCAGTACTTC. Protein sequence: CASSDRTGRGETQYF.

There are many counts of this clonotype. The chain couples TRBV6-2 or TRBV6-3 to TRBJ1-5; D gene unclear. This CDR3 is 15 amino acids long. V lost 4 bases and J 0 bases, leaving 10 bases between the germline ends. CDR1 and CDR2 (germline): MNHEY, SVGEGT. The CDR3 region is CASSWGDVSNQPQHF. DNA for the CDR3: TGTGCCAGCAGTTGGGGTGATGTTAGCAATCAGCCCCAGCATTTT.

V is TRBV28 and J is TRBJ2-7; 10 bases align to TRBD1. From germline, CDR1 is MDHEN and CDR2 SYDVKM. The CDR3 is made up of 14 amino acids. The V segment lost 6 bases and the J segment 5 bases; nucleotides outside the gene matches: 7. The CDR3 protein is CASSLGTGDHEQYF. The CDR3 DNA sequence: TGTGCCAGCAGCCTCGGGACAGGGGACCACGAGCAGTACTTC.

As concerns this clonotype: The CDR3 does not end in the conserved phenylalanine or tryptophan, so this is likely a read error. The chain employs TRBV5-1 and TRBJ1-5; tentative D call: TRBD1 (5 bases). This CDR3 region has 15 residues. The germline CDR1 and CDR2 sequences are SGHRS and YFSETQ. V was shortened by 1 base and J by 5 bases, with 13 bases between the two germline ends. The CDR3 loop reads CASSLFQGRDQPQHL. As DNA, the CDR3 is TGCGCCAGCAGCTTGTTCCAGGGCAGGGATCAGCCCCAGCATCTT.

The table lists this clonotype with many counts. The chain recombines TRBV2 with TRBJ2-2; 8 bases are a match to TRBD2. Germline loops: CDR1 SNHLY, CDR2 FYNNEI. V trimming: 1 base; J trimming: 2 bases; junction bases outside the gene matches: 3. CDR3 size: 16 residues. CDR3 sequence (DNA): TGTGCCAGCAGTGAAGTCGGGACTAGAAACACCGGGGAGCTGTTTTTT. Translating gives CASSEVGTRNTGELFF.

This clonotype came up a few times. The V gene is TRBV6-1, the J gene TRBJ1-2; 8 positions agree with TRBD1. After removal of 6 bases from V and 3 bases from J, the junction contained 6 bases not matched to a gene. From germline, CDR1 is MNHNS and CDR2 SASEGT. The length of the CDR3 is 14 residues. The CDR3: CASSVDRGDYGYTF. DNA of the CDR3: TGTGCCAGCAGCGTCGACAGGGGCGACTATGGCTACACCTTC.

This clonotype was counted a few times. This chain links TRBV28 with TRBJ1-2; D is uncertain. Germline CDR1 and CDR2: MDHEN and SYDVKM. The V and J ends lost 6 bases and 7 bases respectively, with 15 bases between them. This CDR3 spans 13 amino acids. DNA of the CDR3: TGTGCCAGCAGCACTACCTCTCGAGGTGGCTACACCTTC. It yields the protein CASSTTSRGGYTF.

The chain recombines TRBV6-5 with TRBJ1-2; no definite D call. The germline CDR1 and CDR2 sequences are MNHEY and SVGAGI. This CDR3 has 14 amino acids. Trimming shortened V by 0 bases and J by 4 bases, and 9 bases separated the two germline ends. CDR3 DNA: TGTGCCAGCAGTTACTCGAGATTAGCCTATGGCTACACCTTC. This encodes CASSYSRLAYGYTF.